The present entry profiles one TCR beta chain with its context. What it binds is unknown. This CDR3 has 13 amino acids. Germline trimming cut 5 bases from V and 0 bases from J; bases unmatched to any gene: 1. Germline-derived CDR1 and CDR2 are DFQATT and SNEGSKA (reference sequence). The sample belongs to a study of T-cell reconstitution after alpha-beta-depleted transplantation in children. Whole-study results and caveats: Newly generated T cells supplied most T-cell counts and diversity one year post-transplant. For some patients, TCRbeta diversity was high at day 60 because of recipient T cells and thymic progenitors that survived. After transplant, at about two months, alpha-beta T cells were reportedly derived from several hundred expanded graft clones.

Library preparation (for TCRbeta) was performed with unique molecular identifiers. TCRdb called the PCR reads again in MiXCR, with one record for every CDR3 protein. The sample shows roughly 570,000 distinct CDR3 sequences, more than 20% of them seen only once. Sequencing used PBMCs, obtained before TCRalphabeta/CD19-depleted stem cell transplant. This sequence joins TRBV20-1 and TRBJ2-7; 10 nucleotides line up with TRBD2. This receptor was obtained from a boy younger than two with Wiskott-Aldrich syndrome, due to receive a stem cell transplant. The CDR3 region is CSALAGASYEQYF. The CDR3 DNA follows: TGCAGTGCTCTAGCGGGAGCCTCCTACGAGCAGTACTTC.